This T cell receptor (beta chain) was identified during a study of shared clonotypes between healthy human individuals. Notes on the study in general: Sampling included only blood; tissue repertoires likely differ.

CDR3 length: 15 amino acids. Germline loops: CDR1 MNHNY, CDR2 SVGAGI (reference sequence). V was cut by 6 bases and J by 0 bases, with 12 bases left in between. At the deep level, the assay was run. Profiled with immunoSEQ multiplex PCR; TCRdb holds only in-frame clones, not every one. This sample carries some 2 million clones, 85% to 95% of them seen once, and the ten largest clones take 0.13%. All the donors were Caucasian adults who lived in Nashville, Tennessee. In the CD4+ fraction, cells were divided into CD45RA+ naive and CD45RA-negative memory subsets. A remark on this clone: Its antigen is currently unknown.

This receptor was obtained from a man aged 18 to 29 in good health. The chain is built from TRBV6-6 and TRBJ2-1; D is perhaps TRBD1 (6 bases). The sample taken for sequencing was naive CD4+ T cells sorted from blood. Subset denoted: CD45RA+ positively selected. For the CDR3, the DNA is TGTGCCAGCAGCTCCGACAGGAGCTCCTACAATGAGCAGTTCTTC. Protein product: CASSSDRSSYNEQFF.